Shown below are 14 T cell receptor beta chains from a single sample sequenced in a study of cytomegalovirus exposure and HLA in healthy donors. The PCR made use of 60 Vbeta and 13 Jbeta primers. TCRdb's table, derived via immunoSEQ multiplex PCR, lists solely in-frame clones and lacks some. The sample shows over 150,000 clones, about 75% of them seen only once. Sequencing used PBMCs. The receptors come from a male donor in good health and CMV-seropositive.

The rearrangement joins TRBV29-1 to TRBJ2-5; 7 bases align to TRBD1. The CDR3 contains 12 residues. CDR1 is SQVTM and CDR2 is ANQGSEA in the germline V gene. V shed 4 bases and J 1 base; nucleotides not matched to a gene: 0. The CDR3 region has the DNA TGCAGCGTTGGGACAGGCCAAGAGACCCAGTACTTC. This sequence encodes CSVGTGQETQYF.

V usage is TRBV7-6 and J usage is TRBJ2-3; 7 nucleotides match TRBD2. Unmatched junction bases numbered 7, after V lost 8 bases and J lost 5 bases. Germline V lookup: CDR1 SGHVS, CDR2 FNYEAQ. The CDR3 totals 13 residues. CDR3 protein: CASAAGVGDTQYF. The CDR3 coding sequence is TGTGCCAGCGCCGCGGGGGTCGGAGATACGCAGTATTTT.

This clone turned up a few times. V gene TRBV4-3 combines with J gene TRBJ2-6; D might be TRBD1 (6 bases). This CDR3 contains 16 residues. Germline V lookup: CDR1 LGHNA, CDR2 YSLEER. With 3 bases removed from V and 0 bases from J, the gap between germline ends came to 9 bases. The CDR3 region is CASSQGASSGANVLTF. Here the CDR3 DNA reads TGCGCCAGCAGCCAGGGGGCAAGCTCTGGGGCCAACGTCCTGACTTTC.

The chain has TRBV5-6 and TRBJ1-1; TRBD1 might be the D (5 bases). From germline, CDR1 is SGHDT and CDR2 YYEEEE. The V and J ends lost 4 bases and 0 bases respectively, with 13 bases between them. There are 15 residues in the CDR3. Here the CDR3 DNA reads TGTGCCAGCAGCGGTTGGGGCCTTATGAACACTGAAGCTTTCTTT. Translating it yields CASSGWGLMNTEAFF.

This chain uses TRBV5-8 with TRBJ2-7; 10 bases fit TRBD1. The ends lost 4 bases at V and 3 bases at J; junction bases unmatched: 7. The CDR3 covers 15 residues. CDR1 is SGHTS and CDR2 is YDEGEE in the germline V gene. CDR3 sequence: CASSKGQGGLYEQYF. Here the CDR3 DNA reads TGTGCCAGCAGCAAAGGACAGGGGGGGCTCTACGAGCAGTACTTC.

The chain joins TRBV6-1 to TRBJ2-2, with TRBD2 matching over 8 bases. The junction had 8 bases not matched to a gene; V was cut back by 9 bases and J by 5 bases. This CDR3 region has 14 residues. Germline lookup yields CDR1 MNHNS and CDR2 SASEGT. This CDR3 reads CASLRGARTGELFF. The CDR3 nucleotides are TGTGCCAGTCTGCGGGGGGCCCGGACCGGGGAGCTGTTTTTT.

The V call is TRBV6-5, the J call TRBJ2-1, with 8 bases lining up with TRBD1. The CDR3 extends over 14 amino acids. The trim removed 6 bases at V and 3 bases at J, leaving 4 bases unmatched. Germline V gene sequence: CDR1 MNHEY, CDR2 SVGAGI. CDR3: CASRTTGGYNEQFF. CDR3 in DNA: TGTGCCAGCAGAACCACAGGGGGCTACAATGAGCAGTTCTTC.

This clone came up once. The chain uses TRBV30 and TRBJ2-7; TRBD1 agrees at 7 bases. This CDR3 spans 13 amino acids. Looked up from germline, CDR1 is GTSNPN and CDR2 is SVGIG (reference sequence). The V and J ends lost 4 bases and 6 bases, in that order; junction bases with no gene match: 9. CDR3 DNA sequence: TGTGCCTGGACCATCCGACAGGGATCCGAGCAGTACTTC. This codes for CAWTIRQGSEQYF.

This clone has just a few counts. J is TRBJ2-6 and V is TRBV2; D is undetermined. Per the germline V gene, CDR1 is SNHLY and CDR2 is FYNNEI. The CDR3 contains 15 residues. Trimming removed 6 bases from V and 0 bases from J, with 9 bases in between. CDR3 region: CASSPPGSGANVLTF. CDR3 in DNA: TGTGCCAGCAGCCCACCAGGCTCTGGGGCCAACGTCCTGACTTTC.

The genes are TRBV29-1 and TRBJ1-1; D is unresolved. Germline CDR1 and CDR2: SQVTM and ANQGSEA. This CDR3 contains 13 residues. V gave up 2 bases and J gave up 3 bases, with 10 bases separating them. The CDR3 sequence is CSVELREDTEAFF. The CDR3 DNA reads TGCAGCGTTGAATTACGGGAGGACACTGAAGCTTTCTTT.

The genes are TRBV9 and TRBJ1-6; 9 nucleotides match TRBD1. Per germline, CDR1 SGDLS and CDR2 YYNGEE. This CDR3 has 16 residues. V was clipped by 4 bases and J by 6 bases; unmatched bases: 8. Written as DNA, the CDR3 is TGTGCCAGCAGCACCTTCCCGGGACAGGGTAATTCACCCCTCCACTTT. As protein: CASSTFPGQGNSPLHF.

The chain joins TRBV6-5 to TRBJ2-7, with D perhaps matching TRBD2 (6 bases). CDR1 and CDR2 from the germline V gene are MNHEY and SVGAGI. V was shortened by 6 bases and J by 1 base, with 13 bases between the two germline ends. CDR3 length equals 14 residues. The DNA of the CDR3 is TGTGCCAGCAGGGGGGGACGGGGTTCCTACGAGCAGTACTTC. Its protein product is CASRGGRGSYEQYF.

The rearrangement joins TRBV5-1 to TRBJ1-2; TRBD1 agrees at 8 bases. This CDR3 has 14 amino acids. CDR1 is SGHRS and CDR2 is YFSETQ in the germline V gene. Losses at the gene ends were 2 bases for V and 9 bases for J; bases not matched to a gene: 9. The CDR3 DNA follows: TGCGCCAGCAGCTTAGGACAGGGACGGGAAAGCTACACCTTC. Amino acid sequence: CASSLGQGRESYTF.

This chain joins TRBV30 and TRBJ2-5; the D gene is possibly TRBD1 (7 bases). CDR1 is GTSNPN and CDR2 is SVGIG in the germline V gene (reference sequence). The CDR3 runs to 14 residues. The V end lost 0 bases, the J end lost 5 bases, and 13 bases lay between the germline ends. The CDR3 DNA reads TGTGCCTGGAGTGTACGGAGGGGGCCGGAGACCCAGTACTTC. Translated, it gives CAWSVRRGPETQYF.